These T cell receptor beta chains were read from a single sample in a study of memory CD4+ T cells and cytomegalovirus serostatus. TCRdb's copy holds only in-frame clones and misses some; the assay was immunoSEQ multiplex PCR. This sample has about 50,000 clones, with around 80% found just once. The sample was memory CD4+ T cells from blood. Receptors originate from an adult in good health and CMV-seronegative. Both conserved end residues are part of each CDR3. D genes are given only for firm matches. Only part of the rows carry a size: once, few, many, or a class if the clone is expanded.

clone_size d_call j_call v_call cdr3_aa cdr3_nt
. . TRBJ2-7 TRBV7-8 CASSLVRLGEQYF TGTGCCAGCAGCTTAGTCCGCCTGGGGGAGCAGTACTTC
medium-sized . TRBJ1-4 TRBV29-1 CSVGTWDEKLFF TGCAGCGTTGGGACATGGGATGAAAAACTGTTTTTT
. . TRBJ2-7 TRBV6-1 CASSEVLDADVSYEQYF TGTGCCAGCAGTGAAGTCTTGGATGCGGACGTTTCCTACGAGCAGTACTTC
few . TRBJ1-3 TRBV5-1 CASSLETGPGNTIYF TGCGCCAGCAGCTTGGAGACAGGACCTGGAAACACCATATATTTT
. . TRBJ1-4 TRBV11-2 CASSKGATNEKLFF TGTGCCAGCAGTAAGGGGGCAACTAATGAAAAACTGTTTTTT
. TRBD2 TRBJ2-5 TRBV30 CAWSVASGETQYF TGTGCCTGGAGTGTAGCTAGCGGGGAGACCCAGTACTTC
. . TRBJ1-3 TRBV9 CASSVSLGAGNTIYF TGTGCCAGCAGCGTATCCTTAGGGGCTGGAAACACCATATATTTT
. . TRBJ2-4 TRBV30 CAWSDIGTAKNIQYF TGTGCCTGGAGTGATATAGGGACAGCCAAAAACATTCAGTACTTC
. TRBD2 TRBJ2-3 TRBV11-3 CASSYRGESTDTQYF TGTGCCAGCAGTTACCGGGGGGAATCGACAGATACGCAGTATTTT
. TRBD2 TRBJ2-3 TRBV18 CASSPLPLAGTDTQYF TGTGCCAGCTCACCATTGCCCCTAGCGGGAACAGATACGCAGTATTTT
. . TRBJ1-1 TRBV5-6 CASSPMLGTNTEAFF TGTGCCAGCAGCCCAATGTTGGGGACAAACACTGAAGCTTTCTTT
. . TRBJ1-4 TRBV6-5 CASSYRGLGLNEKLFF TGTGCCAGCAGTTACCGCGGGCTGGGTTTGAATGAAAAACTGTTTTTT